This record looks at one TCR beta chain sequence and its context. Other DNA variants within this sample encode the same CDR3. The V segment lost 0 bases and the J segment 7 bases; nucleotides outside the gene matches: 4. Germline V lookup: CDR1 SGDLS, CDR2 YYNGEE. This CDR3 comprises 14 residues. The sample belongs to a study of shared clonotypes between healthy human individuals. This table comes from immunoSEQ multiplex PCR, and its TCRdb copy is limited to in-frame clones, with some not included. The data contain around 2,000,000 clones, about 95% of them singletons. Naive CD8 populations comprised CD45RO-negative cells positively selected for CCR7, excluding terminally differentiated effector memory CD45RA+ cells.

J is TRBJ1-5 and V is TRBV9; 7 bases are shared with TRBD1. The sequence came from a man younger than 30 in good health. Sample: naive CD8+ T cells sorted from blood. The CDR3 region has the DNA TGTGCCAGCAGCGTAGGAGGGGGCGGACAGCCCCAGCATTTT. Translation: CASSVGGGGQPQHF. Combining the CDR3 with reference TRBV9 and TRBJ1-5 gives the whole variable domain DSGVTQTPKHLITATGQRVTLRCSPRSGDLSVYWYQQSLDQGLQFLIQYYNGEERAKGNILERFSAQQFPDLHSELNLSSLELGDSALYFCASSVGGGGQPQHFGDGTRLSIL.